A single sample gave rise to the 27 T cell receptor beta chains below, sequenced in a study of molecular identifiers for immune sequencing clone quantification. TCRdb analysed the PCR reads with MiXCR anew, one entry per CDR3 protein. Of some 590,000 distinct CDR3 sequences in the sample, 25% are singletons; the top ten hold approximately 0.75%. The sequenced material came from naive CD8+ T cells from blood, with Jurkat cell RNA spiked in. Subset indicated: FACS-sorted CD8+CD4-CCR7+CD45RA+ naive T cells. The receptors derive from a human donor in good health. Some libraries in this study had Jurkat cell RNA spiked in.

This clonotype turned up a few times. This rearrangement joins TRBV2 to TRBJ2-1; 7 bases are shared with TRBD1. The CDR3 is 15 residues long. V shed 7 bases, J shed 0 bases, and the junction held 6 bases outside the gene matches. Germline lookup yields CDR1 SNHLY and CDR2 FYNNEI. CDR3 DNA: TGTGCCAGCACCACGGGACAGAGCTCCTACAATGAGCAGTTCTTC. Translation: CASTTGQSSYNEQFF. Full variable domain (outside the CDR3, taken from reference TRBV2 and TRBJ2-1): EPEVTQTPSHQVTQMGQEVILRCVPISNHLYFYWYRQILGQKVEFLVSFYNNEISEKSEIFDDQFSVERPDGSNFTLKIRSTKLEDSAMYFCASTTGQSSYNEQFFGPGTRLTVL.

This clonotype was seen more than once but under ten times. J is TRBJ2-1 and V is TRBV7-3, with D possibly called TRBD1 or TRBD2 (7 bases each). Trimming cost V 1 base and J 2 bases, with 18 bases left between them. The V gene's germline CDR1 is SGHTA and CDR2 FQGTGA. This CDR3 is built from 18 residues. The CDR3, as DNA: TGTGCCAGCAGCTTAAAGGGGGCTAGCGGACCGACCTACAATGAGCAGTTCTTC. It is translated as CASSLKGASGPTYNEQFF.

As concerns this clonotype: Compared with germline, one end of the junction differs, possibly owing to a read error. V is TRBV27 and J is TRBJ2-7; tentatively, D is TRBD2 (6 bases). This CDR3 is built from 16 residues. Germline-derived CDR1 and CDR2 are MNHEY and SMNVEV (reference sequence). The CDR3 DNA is TGTGCCAGCACCCATCCCAGACGGGGGAGCTCCTACGGGCAGTACTTC. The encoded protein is CASTHPRRGSSYGQYF.

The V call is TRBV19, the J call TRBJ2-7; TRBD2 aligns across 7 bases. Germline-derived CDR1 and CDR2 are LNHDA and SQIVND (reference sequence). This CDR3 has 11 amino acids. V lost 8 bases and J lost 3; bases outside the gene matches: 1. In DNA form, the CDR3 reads TGTGCCAGTGGGGGGGTCTACGAGCAGTACTTC. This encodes CASGGVYEQYF. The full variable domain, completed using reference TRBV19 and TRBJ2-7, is DGGITQSPKYLFRKEGQNVTLSCEQNLNHDAMYWYRQDPGQGLRLIYYSQIVNDFQKGDIAEGYSVSREKKESFPLTVTSAQKNPTAFYLCASGGVYEQYFGPGTRLTVT.

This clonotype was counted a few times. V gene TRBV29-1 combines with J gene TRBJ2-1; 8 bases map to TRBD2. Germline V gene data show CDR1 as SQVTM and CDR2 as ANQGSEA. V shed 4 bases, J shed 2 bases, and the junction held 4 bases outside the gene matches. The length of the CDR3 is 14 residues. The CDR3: CSVVSGGAYNEQFF. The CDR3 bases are TGCAGCGTTGTCAGCGGGGGAGCCTACAATGAGCAGTTCTTC.

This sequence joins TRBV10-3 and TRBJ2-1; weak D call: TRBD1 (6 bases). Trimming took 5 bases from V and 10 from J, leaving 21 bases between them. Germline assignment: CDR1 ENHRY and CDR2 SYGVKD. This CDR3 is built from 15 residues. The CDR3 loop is CAISPQGSPLPEQFF. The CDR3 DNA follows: TGTGCCATCAGTCCACAGGGATCCCCCCTACCGGAGCAGTTCTTC.

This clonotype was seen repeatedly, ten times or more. DNA of the CDR3: TGTGCCAGCAGCTTAGTCAGTTACTATGGCTACACCTTC. The encoded protein is CASSLVSYYGYTF. J is TRBJ1-2 and V is TRBV7-9; D unclear. V was shortened by 1 base and J by 3 bases, with 6 bases between the two germline ends. There are 13 residues in the CDR3. Germline CDR1 is SEHNR and CDR2 is FQNEAQ (reference sequence).

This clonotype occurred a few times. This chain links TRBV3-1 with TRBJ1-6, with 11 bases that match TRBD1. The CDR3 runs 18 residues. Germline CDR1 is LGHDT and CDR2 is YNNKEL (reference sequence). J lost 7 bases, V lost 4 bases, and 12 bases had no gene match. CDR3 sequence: CASSLGTGGKIGNSPLHF. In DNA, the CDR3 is TGTGCCAGCAGCCTGGGGACAGGGGGTAAAATTGGGAATTCACCCCTCCACTTT.

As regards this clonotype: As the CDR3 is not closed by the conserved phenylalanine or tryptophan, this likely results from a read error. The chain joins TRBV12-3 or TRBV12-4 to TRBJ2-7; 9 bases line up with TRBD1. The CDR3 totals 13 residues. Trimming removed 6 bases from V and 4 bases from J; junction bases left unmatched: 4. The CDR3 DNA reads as TGTGCCAGCAGCCCGGGACAGGGATACGAGCAGTACTCC. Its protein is CASSPGQGYEQYS.

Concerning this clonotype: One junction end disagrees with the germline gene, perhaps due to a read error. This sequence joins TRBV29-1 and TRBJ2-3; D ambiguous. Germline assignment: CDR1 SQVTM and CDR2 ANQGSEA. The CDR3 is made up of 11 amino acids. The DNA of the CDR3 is TGCGGCGTTGACGGCGCGGATACGCAGTATTTT. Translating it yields CGVDGADTQYF.

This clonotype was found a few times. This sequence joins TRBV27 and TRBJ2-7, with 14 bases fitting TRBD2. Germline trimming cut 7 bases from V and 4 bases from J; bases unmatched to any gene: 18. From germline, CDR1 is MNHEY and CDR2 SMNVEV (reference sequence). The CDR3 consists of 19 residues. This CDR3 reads CASTRPGTGGTSGGYEQYF. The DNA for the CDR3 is TGTGCCAGCACCCGACCCGGGACAGGCGGGACTAGCGGGGGATACGAGCAGTACTTC.

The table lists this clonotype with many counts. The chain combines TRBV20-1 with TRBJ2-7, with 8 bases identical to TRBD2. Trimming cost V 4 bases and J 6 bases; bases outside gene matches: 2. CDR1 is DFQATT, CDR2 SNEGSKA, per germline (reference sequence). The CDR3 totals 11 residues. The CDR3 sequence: CSATRGGEQYF. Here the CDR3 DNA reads TGCAGTGCTACCCGGGGGGGCGAGCAGTACTTC.

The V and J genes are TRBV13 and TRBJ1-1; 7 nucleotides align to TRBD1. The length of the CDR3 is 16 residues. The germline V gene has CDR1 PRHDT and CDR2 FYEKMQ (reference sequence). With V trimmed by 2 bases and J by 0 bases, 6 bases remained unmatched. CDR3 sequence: CASSLQGVRVNTEAFF. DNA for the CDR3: TGTGCCAGCAGCTTACAGGGGGTAAGAGTGAACACTGAAGCTTTCTTT.

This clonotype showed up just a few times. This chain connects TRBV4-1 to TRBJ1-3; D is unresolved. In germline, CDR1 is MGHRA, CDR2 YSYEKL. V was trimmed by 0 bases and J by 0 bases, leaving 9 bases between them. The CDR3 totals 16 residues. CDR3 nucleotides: TGCGCCAGCAGCCAAGAAGGCGGACGCTCTGGAAACACCATATATTTT. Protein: CASSQEGGRSGNTIYF.

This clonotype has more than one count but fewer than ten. The CDR3 sequence is CSARDLGRGLYTEAFF. Here the CDR3 DNA reads TGCAGTGCTAGAGATCTCGGGAGGGGATTGTACACTGAAGCTTTCTTT. The chain uses TRBV20-1 and TRBJ1-1; TRBD1 is a possible D gene (5 bases). From germline, CDR1 is DFQATT and CDR2 SNEGSKA (reference sequence). The CDR3 is 16 amino acids. Between the trimmed V and J ends, which lost 0 bases and 3 bases, there was a span of 17 bases.

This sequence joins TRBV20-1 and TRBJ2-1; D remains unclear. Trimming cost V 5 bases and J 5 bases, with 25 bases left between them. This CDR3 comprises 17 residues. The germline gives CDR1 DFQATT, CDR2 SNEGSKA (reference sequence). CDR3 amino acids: CSAFRKPDLLLNNEQFF. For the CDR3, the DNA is TGCAGTGCTTTCCGGAAACCCGACTTACTCTTAAACAATGAGCAGTTCTTC.

The CDR3, as DNA: TGTGCCAGCAGCCCCCTCACGGGAGCGAACACCGGGGAGCTGTTTTTT. This translates into CASSPLTGANTGELFF. The chain couples TRBV13 to TRBJ2-2, with D perhaps matching TRBD2 (6 bases). The CDR3 is made up of 16 amino acids. The V end was cut by 5 bases, the J end by 0 bases, with 13 bases between. Germline CDR1 and CDR2: PRHDT and FYEKMQ (reference sequence).

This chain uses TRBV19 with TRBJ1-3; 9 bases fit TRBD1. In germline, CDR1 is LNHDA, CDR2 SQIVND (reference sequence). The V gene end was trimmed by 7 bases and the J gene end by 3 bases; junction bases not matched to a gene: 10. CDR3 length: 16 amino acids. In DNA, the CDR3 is TGTGCCAGTATCCAGGCGACAGGGGGAATTGGAAACACCATATATTTT. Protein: CASIQATGGIGNTIYF.

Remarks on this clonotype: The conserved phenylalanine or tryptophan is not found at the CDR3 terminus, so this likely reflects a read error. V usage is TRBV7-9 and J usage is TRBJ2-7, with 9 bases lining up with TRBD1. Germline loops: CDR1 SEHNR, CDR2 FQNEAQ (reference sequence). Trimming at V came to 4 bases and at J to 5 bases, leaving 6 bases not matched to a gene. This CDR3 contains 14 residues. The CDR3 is CASSSPGQGHEQYS. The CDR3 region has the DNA TGTGCCAGCAGCTCACCGGGACAGGGCCACGAGCAGTACTCC.

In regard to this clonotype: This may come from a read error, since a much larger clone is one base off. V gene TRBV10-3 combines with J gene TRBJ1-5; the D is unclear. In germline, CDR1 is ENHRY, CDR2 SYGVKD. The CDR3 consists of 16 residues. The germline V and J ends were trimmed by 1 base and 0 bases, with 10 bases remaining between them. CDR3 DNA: TGTGCCATCAGTGAGTTCGAGGGCCATAGCAATCAGCCCCAGCATTTT. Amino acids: CAISEFEGHSNQPQHF.

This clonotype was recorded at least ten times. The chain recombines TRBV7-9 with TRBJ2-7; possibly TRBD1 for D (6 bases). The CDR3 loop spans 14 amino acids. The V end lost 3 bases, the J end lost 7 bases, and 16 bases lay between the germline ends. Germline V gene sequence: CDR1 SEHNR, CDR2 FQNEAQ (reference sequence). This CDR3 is CASSFIGGPGEQYF. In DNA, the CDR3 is TGTGCCAGCAGCTTCATTGGGGGCCCCGGGGAGCAGTACTTC.

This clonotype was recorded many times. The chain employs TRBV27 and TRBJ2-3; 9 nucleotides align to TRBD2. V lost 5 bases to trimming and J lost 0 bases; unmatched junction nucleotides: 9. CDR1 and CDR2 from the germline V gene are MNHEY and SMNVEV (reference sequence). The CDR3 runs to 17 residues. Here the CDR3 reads CASSPWGGTSSTDTQYF. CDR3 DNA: TGTGCCAGCAGTCCGTGGGGGGGGACTAGCAGCACAGATACGCAGTATTTT.

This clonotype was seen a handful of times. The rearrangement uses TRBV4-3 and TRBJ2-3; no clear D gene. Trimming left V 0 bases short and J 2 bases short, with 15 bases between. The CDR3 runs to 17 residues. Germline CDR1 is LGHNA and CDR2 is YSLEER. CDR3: CASSQDGGYAATDTQYF. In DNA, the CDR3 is TGCGCCAGCAGCCAAGATGGCGGCTATGCCGCCACAGATACGCAGTATTTT.

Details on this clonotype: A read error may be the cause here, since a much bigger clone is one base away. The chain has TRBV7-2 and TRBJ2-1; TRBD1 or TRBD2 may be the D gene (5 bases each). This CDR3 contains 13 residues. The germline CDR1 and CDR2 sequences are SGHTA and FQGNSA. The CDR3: CASSVAGPGGQFF. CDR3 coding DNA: TGTGCCAGCAGCGTAGCAGGGCCAGGAGGGCAGTTCTTC. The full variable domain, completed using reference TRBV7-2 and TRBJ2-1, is GAGVSQSPSNKVTEKGKDVELRCDPISGHTALYWYRQSLGQGLEFLIYFQGNSAPDKSGLPSDRFSAERTGGSVSTLTIQRTQQEDSAVYLCASSVAGPGGQFFGPGTRLTVL.

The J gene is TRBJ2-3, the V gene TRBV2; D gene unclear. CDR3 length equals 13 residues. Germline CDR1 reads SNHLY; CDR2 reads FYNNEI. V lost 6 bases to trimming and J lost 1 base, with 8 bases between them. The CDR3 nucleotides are TGTGCCAGCAGAGAGCCAGGCACAGATACGCAGTATTTT. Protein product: CASREPGTDTQYF.

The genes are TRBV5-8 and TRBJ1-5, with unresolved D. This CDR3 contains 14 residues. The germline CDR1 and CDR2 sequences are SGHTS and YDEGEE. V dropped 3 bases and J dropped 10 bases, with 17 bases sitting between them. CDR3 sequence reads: CASSSTLGVRPQHF. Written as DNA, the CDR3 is TGTGCCAGCAGCTCGACGCTGGGTGTACGTCCCCAGCATTTT.

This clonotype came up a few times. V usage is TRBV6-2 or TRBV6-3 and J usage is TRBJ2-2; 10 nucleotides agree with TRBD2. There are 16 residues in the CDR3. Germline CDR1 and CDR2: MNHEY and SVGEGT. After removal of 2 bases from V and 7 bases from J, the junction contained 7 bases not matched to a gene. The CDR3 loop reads CASSYNLASGGGELFF. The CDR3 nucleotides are TGTGCCAGCAGTTACAACTTGGCTAGCGGGGGCGGGGAGCTGTTTTTT.